A single sample is the source of the 8 T cell receptor beta chains below, sequenced in a study of shared clonotypes between healthy human individuals. TCRdb's copy holds only in-frame clones and misses some; the assay was immunoSEQ multiplex PCR. Among millions of clones listed, just under 95% were seen once. CD45RO-negative cells were positively selected for CCR7, leaving out terminally differentiated effector memory CD45RA+ cells. Sequenced: naive CD8+ T cells sorted from blood. The receptors stem from a young man in good health.

The genes are TRBV5-4 and TRBJ2-2, with 7 bases fitting TRBD1. Germline trimming cut 9 bases from V and 3 bases from J; bases unmatched to any gene: 8. Per the germline V gene, CDR1 is SGHNT and CDR2 is YYREEE (reference sequence). This CDR3 contains 14 residues. The CDR3 bases are TGTGCCACGGAAGGGGGCCGGGACACCGGGGAGCTGTTTTTT. Translating it yields CATEGGRDTGELFF.

In its sample, this clone was seen once. The V gene is TRBV6-5, the J gene TRBJ2-6; D call uncertain. The length of the CDR3 is 12 residues. V shed 2 bases and J shed 4 bases, with 0 bases lying between them. Germline-derived CDR1 and CDR2 are MNHEY and SVGAGI. CDR3 sequence: CASSYGANVLTF. In nucleotides, the CDR3 is TGTGCCAGCAGTTACGGGGCCAACGTCCTGACTTTC.

The genes are TRBV4-1 and TRBJ2-7; the D gene is possibly TRBD1 (5 bases). Looked up from germline, CDR1 is MGHRA and CDR2 is YSYEKL. V shed 1 base and J shed 0 bases, with 10 bases lying between them. The CDR3 spans 15 residues. The CDR3 reads CASSQGTLSSYEQYF. The CDR3 DNA is TGCGCCAGCAGCCAAGGGACATTAAGCTCCTACGAGCAGTACTTC.

This rearrangement joins TRBV30 to TRBJ2-5; no clear D. The ends were cut back, 5 bases at V and 5 bases at J, with 12 bases in the middle. The CDR3 is 12 amino acids. Germline V lookup: CDR1 GTSNPN, CDR2 SVGIG (reference sequence). The CDR3 nucleotides read TGTGCCTGGGATCCCCTGGGGGAGACCCAGTACTTC. It codes for CAWDPLGETQYF. The entire variable domain, with the rest obtained from reference TRBV30 and TRBJ2-5, is as follows: SQTIHQWPATLVQPVGSPLSLECTVEGTSNPNLYWYRQAAGRGLQLLFYSVGIGQISSEVPQNLSASRPQDRQFILSSKKLLLSDSGFYLCAWDPLGETQYFGPGTRLLVL.

The chain joins TRBV19 to TRBJ2-3; 7 nucleotides line up with TRBD2. J gave up 6 bases and V 3 bases, and 6 bases lay outside the gene matches. The germline gives CDR1 LNHDA, CDR2 SQIVND (reference sequence). CDR3 size: 14 residues. The CDR3, as DNA: TGTGCCAGTAGTATCCTAGCGGCCTCCGATACGCAGTATTTT. Protein sequence: CASSILAASDTQYF.

The chain links TRBV4-1 to TRBJ2-7, with TRBD2 identical over 11 bases. Looked up from germline, CDR1 is MGHRA and CDR2 is YSYEKL. This CDR3 contains 18 residues. V was clipped by 2 bases and J by 3 bases; unmatched bases: 12. In DNA, the CDR3 is TGCGCCAGCAGCCAAAAAGAGTGGGGTCTAGCGGGGGGCTACGAGCAGTACTTC. This codes for CASSQKEWGLAGGYEQYF.

The gene calls are TRBV18 and TRBJ1-1, with D perhaps TRBD1 (5 bases). Trimming took 3 bases from V and 0 from J, leaving 14 bases between them. The CDR3 has 16 amino acids. From germline, CDR1 is KGHSH and CDR2 LQKENI. In DNA, the CDR3 is TGTGCCAGCTCACCTTCCCCAGGGTACGTGAACACTGAAGCTTTCTTT. Its protein is CASSPSPGYVNTEAFF.

This clone was found once. The sample carries other DNA sequences with the same CDR3. The chain uses TRBV4-1 and TRBJ2-2, with a possible D match to TRBD1 (5 bases). Germline assignment: CDR1 MGHRA and CDR2 YSYEKL. The V and J ends lost 4 bases and 1 base respectively, with 10 bases between them. This CDR3 contains 15 residues. The DNA of the CDR3 is TGCGCCAGCAGCCCGACAGACTTGAACACCGGGGAGCTGTTTTTT. This encodes CASSPTDLNTGELFF.